This entry lists 10 T cell receptor beta chains sequenced from one sample in a study of blood T cell repertoires in COVID-19. Measured with immunoSEQ multiplex PCR; TCRdb has only the in-frame clones, and not every one. The sample carries 90,000 to 110,000 clones, more than 65% recorded once. The sample taken for sequencing was peripheral blood. The receptors stem from a woman older than 75 with active or convalescent COVID-19.

There are a few counts of this clone. The chain is built from TRBV27 and TRBJ1-2, with D possibly TRBD1 on 5 matching bases. Trimming stripped 7 bases from V and 4 bases from J, with 28 bases between. Germline CDR1 MNHEY, CDR2 SMNVEV (reference sequence). The CDR3 has 18 residues. The CDR3, as DNA: TGTGCCAGCAAACGAACCCACCCCACAGGTTACCCCATCTATGGCTACACCTTC. Its translation is CASKRTHPTGYPIYGYTF.

This clone came up once. The CDR3 DNA is TGTGCCAGCTCTCTTTACAGGGACCCCGGGGAGCTGTTTTTT. This gives the protein CASSLYRDPGELFF. The V and J genes are TRBV18 and TRBJ2-2; D possibly corresponds to TRBD1 (6 bases). V was cut by 6 bases and J by 6 bases, with 14 bases left in between. Germline lookup yields CDR1 KGHSH and CDR2 LQKENI. The CDR3 runs 14 residues.

V is TRBV28 and J is TRBJ2-1; TRBD1 is a possible D gene (5 bases). The CDR3 contains 17 residues. The V gene lost 7 bases and the J gene lost 0 bases, with 19 bases spanning the gap. CDR1 is MDHEN, CDR2 SYDVKM, per germline. The CDR3 reads CASMGQTWPSSYNEQFF. The CDR3 bases are TGTGCCAGCATGGGGCAGACCTGGCCTTCCTCCTACAATGAGCAGTTCTTC.

The rearrangement joins TRBV19 to TRBJ1-1; D remains ambiguous. Germline lookup yields CDR1 LNHDA and CDR2 SQIVND (reference sequence). Between the trimmed V and J ends, which lost 2 bases and 0 bases, there was a span of 4 bases. The CDR3 is made up of 13 amino acids. CDR3 amino acids: CASSISMNTEAFF. Here the CDR3 DNA reads TGTGCCAGTAGTATATCAATGAACACTGAAGCTTTCTTT.

The gene calls are TRBV7-3 and TRBJ1-1; TRBD1 aligns across 8 bases. The CDR3 extends over 14 amino acids. V was pared by 5 bases and J by 7 bases, with 9 bases of the junction left unmatched. In germline, CDR1 is SGHTA, CDR2 FQGTGA. CDR3 residues: CASSTTGDVGEAFF. CDR3 nucleotide sequence: TGTGCCAGCAGCACGACAGGGGATGTAGGTGAAGCTTTCTTT.

The CDR3 loop reads CASNLLGDRARNEQFF. CDR3 sequence (DNA): TGTGCCAGTAACCTTTTGGGGGACAGGGCGCGGAATGAGCAGTTCTTC. The V gene is TRBV19, the J gene TRBJ2-1, with 9 positions matching TRBD1. Germline trimming cut 7 bases from V and 7 bases from J; bases unmatched to any gene: 14. The germline V gene encodes CDR1 LNHDA and CDR2 SQIVND (reference sequence). The CDR3 is 16 amino acids.

The V and J genes are TRBV28 and TRBJ2-7; 8 bases are shared with TRBD2. Germline CDR1 is MDHEN and CDR2 is SYDVKM. The V and J ends lost 4 bases and 3 bases, in that order; junction bases with no gene match: 5. This CDR3 has 14 residues. CDR3 DNA sequence: TGTGCCAGCAGTTCGGTCGGGAGGGTCTACGAGCAGTACTTC. It encodes CASSSVGRVYEQYF.

This chain links TRBV27 with TRBJ2-4; weak D call: TRBD1 (6 bases). V lost 8 bases and J lost 4, with 24 bases in between. The germline V gene has CDR1 MNHEY and CDR2 SMNVEV (reference sequence). The CDR3 is 17 residues long. CDR3 amino acids: CASHKRGESGAKNIQYF. In DNA, the CDR3 is TGTGCCAGCCATAAAAGAGGCGAATCAGGGGCGAAAAACATTCAGTACTTC.

This rearrangement joins TRBV6-5 to TRBJ1-6, with 7 bases lining up with TRBD1. The CDR3 is 15 residues long. Germline loops: CDR1 MNHEY, CDR2 SVGAGI. V lost 6 bases, J lost 9 bases, and 11 bases stayed unmatched. In DNA, the CDR3 is TGTGCCAGCAGAGCGCGGACAGGTCCTTTTTCACCCCTCCACTTT. Its protein is CASRARTGPFSPLHF.

The CDR3 sequence: CASSFGQTGELFF. In DNA form, the CDR3 reads TGCGCCAGCAGCTTCGGACAGACCGGGGAGCTGTTTTTT. The rearrangement links TRBV5-1 to TRBJ2-2; D may be TRBD1 (6 bases). Germline CDR1 is SGHRS and CDR2 is YFSETQ. V lost 2 bases and J lost 5, with 7 bases in between. This CDR3 is built from 13 residues.